These 23 T cell receptor beta chains were sequenced from one sample in a study of shared clonotypes between healthy human individuals. TCRdb's table, derived via immunoSEQ multiplex PCR, lists solely in-frame clones and lacks some. The data hold a few hundred thousand clones, with over 50% observed a single time. Sequencing was performed on memory CD4+ T cells sorted from blood. Indicated subset: CD45RA-negative fraction. These TCRs come from a man aged 25-45 years in good health.

This clone showed up just a few times. The chain employs TRBV28 and TRBJ1-4; 8 bases map to TRBD1. Germline CDR1 is MDHEN and CDR2 is SYDVKM. CDR3 length equals 15 residues. V lost 10 bases and J lost 10; bases outside the gene matches: 17. The CDR3 region has the DNA TGTGCCACCATTCGACAGGGGAGCGGCTTTGTAAAACTGTTTTTT. Translation gives CATIRQGSGFVKLFF.

This clone was counted between two and nine times. CDR3: CASSESLLAENTGELFF. The CDR3 bases are TGCGCCAGCAGTGAGTCTTTACTAGCGGAGAACACCGGGGAGCTGTTTTTT. The chain joins TRBV10-1 to TRBJ2-2, with TRBD2 matching 8 bases. CDR3 length equals 17 residues. After removal of 0 bases from V and 1 base from J, the junction contained 4 bases not matched to a gene. Germline loops: CDR1 WNHNN, CDR2 SYGVQD (reference sequence).

The chain links TRBV18 to TRBJ2-7; 11 bases align to TRBD1. CDR1 and CDR2 from the germline V gene are KGHSH and LQKENI. There are 15 residues in the CDR3. J lost 4 bases, V lost 5 bases, and 7 bases had no gene match. The CDR3 DNA sequence: TGTGCCAGCTCAACCAACCGGGACAGGGGGTACGAGCAGTACTTC. Protein product: CASSTNRDRGYEQYF.

The chain combines TRBV6-6 with TRBJ2-1, with 7 nucleotides matching TRBD2. Unmatched junction bases numbered 8, after V lost 0 bases and J lost 6 bases. Germline V gene sequence: CDR1 MNHNY, CDR2 SVGAGI (reference sequence). The length of the CDR3 is 16 residues. The CDR3 protein is CASSYSTGGSTNEQFF. DNA for the CDR3: TGTGCCAGCAGTTACTCGACTGGCGGGAGTACCAATGAGCAGTTCTTC.

The genes are TRBV29-1 and TRBJ2-1; the match to TRBD2 covers 14 bases. The J segment lost 12 bases and the V segment lost 7 bases, leaving 8 bases of the junction unmatched. The CDR3 extends over 13 amino acids. The germline V gene encodes CDR1 SQVTM and CDR2 ANQGSEA. DNA for the CDR3: TGCAGCGCCGGGACTAGCGGGAGAGGGTGGCAGTTCTTC. Translated: CSAGTSGRGWQFF.

The sample holds a few counts of this clone. The genes are TRBV19 and TRBJ1-1; D uncertain. V was cut by 7 bases and J by 3 bases, with 9 bases left in between. Germline lookup yields CDR1 LNHDA and CDR2 SQIVND (reference sequence). The CDR3 extends over 12 amino acids. Here the CDR3 DNA reads TGTGCCAGTATTGGGCGGTACACTGAAGCTTTCTTT. This sequence encodes CASIGRYTEAFF.

This clone appeared a single time. The chain has TRBV5-4 and TRBJ2-1; 8 bases map to TRBD2. The V and J ends lost 4 bases and 10 bases, in that order; junction bases with no gene match: 4. CDR3 size: 12 residues. CDR1 and CDR2 from the germline V gene are SGHNT and YYREEE (reference sequence). The CDR3 DNA follows: TGTGCCAGCAGCCTCGCTAGCGGGGAGCAGTTCTTC. Translated: CASSLASGEQFF.

V gene TRBV11-2 combines with J gene TRBJ2-1; D is undetermined. Looked up from germline, CDR1 is SGHAT and CDR2 is FQNNGV. This CDR3 is 13 amino acids long. With 0 bases removed from V and 15 bases from J, the gap between germline ends came to 15 bases. DNA for the CDR3: TGTGCCAGCAGCTTAGATGTAAGGGTCCGAAGGTTCTTC. As protein: CASSLDVRVRRFF. Filled out from reference TRBV11-2 and TRBJ2-1, the complete variable domain reads EAGVAQSPRYKIIEKRQSVAFWCNPISGHATLYWYQQILGQGPKLLIQFQNNGVVDDSQLPKDRFSAERLKGVDSTLKIQPAKLEDSAVYLCASSLDVRVRRFFGPGTRLTVL.

In this sample, this clone turned up a few times. The V and J genes are TRBV7-8 and TRBJ2-7; TRBD2 agrees at 13 bases. This CDR3 has 17 amino acids. The trim removed 3 bases at V and 3 bases at J, leaving 8 bases unmatched. Germline V CDR1 and CDR2: SGHVS, FQNEAQ. In DNA, the CDR3 is TGTGCCAGCAGCTTCAGGCGGACTAGCGGGAGACTCTACGAGCAGTACTTC. Residues: CASSFRRTSGRLYEQYF.

Only a few counts were recorded for this clone. This rearrangement joins TRBV4-1 to TRBJ2-3; the D is unclear. Per germline, CDR1 MGHRA and CDR2 YSYEKL. Trimming left V 0 bases short and J 5 bases short, with 6 bases between. The CDR3 has 13 amino acids. As DNA, the CDR3 is TGCGCCAGCAGCCAAGATAACGAAGATACGCAGTATTTT. Encoded protein: CASSQDNEDTQYF.

The V and J genes are TRBV5-6 and TRBJ1-4; TRBD1 matches at 9 bases. J was trimmed by 13 bases and V by 4 bases; bases with no gene match: 17. This CDR3 has 16 residues. Germline V CDR1 and CDR2: SGHDT, YYEEEE. The CDR3 DNA reads as TGTGCCAGCAGCGCGACCCGGGACAGGGTATTTGAAGGACTGTTTTTT. Translated: CASSATRDRVFEGLFF.

Details on this clone: The sample holds other DNA sequences that translate to the same CDR3. The rearrangement joins TRBV5-1 to TRBJ2-5, with D perhaps matching TRBD2 (6 bases). The CDR3 consists of 14 residues. Trimming pared 0 bases from V and 2 bases from J, leaving 8 bases between. Looked up from germline, CDR1 is SGHRS and CDR2 is YFSETQ. CDR3 sequence (DNA): TGCGCCAGCAGCTTGGGTAGCGGTCAAGAGACCCAGTACTTC. Its translation: CASSLGSGQETQYF.

This chain uses TRBV11-2 with TRBJ2-4; D is ambiguous. Germline V gene lookup returns CDR1 SGHAT and CDR2 FQNNGV. V was pared by 1 base and J by 6 bases, with 7 bases between. This CDR3 region has 13 residues. DNA of the CDR3: TGTGCCAGCAGCTTAGGCCCGCCAAACATTCAGTACTTC. As protein: CASSLGPPNIQYF.

This chain connects TRBV7-2 to TRBJ2-3, with D hard to call. The CDR3 runs to 13 residues. Germline CDR1 and CDR2: SGHTA and FQGNSA. V dropped 3 bases and J dropped 5 bases, with 9 bases sitting between them. The CDR3, as DNA: TGTGCCAGCAGCTTCGGAAAGGGAGATACGCAGTATTTT. Protein sequence: CASSFGKGDTQYF.

This clone appeared a single time. The rearrangement uses TRBV7-8 and TRBJ2-2, with 14 positions matching TRBD2. Germline V gene sequence: CDR1 SGHVS, CDR2 FQNEAQ. This CDR3 spans 16 amino acids. V dropped 5 bases and J dropped 6; count of bases not matched to a gene: 5. CDR3 coding DNA: TGTGCCAGCAGCCTGCGACTAGCGGGAGGGGCCGGGGAGCTGTTTTTT. This sequence encodes CASSLRLAGGAGELFF.

The chain couples TRBV5-1 to TRBJ2-7, with 10 bases identical to TRBD2. Germline V gene sequence: CDR1 SGHRS, CDR2 YFSETQ. The V and J ends lost 0 bases and 10 bases, in that order; junction bases with no gene match: 7. There are 14 residues in the CDR3. Here the CDR3 DNA reads TGCGCCAGCAGCTTGGCTATAGCGGGAGGAGACCAGTACTTC. Translating gives CASSLAIAGGDQYF.

This clone showed up just a few times. Other DNA variants within this sample encode the same CDR3. The V gene is TRBV6-1, the J gene TRBJ2-1, with TRBD2 matching 13 bases. CDR1 and CDR2 (germline): MNHNS, SASEGT. The CDR3 runs to 17 residues. J gave up 6 bases and V 2 bases, and 7 bases lay outside the gene matches. The CDR3 is CASSELRTSGRGNEQFF. The CDR3 DNA follows: TGTGCCAGCAGTGAACTTCGGACTAGCGGGAGAGGCAATGAGCAGTTCTTC.

The chain uses TRBV27 and TRBJ2-1, with 12 bases fitting TRBD2. CDR3 length: 16 amino acids. The J segment lost 6 bases and the V segment lost 0 bases, leaving 3 bases of the junction unmatched. CDR1 and CDR2 from the germline V gene are MNHEY and SMNVEV (reference sequence). CDR3 sequence: CASSLSTSGRSNEQFF. CDR3 in DNA: TGTGCCAGCAGTTTATCAACTAGCGGGAGGAGCAATGAGCAGTTCTTC.

The chain combines TRBV30 with TRBJ2-5, with 7 positions matching TRBD2. Per germline, CDR1 GTSNPN and CDR2 SVGIG (reference sequence). The CDR3 length is 14 residues. With V trimmed by 3 bases and J by 2 bases, 6 bases remained unmatched. CDR3 region: CAWSSSGLQETQYF. The CDR3 bases are TGTGCCTGGAGCTCTAGCGGCTTACAAGAGACCCAGTACTTC.

This chain joins TRBV19 and TRBJ2-6, with TRBD1 matching over 7 bases. The CDR3 has 16 amino acids. In germline, CDR1 is LNHDA, CDR2 SQIVND (reference sequence). V was pared by 5 bases and J by 0 bases, with 4 bases of the junction left unmatched. In DNA, the CDR3 is TGTGCCAGTAGTTTGGGACAGCTCTCTGGGGCCAACGTCCTGACTTTC. Its protein product is CASSLGQLSGANVLTF.

This clone was counted only a few times. J is TRBJ2-1 and V is TRBV29-1; D unclear. CDR3 size: 15 residues. The germline V gene encodes CDR1 SQVTM and CDR2 ANQGSEA. The CDR3 sequence is CNGYPNSRNNNEQFF. The CDR3 DNA reads as TGCAACGGATACCCTAATAGCCGTAATAACAATGAGCAGTTCTTC.

The chain employs TRBV4-3 and TRBJ2-1; 9 bases agree with TRBD2. The V segment lost 4 bases and the J segment 7 bases; nucleotides outside the gene matches: 8. Per germline, CDR1 LGHNA and CDR2 YSLEER. The CDR3 extends over 15 amino acids. The CDR3 reads CASSPRAGGPNEQFF. The CDR3 DNA follows: TGCGCCAGCAGCCCGAGGGCGGGAGGGCCTAATGAGCAGTTCTTC.

This sequence joins TRBV5-1 and TRBJ2-1; D gene ambiguous. The CDR3 consists of 12 residues. Trimming left V 3 bases short and J 5 bases short, with 6 bases between. Germline CDR1 SGHRS, CDR2 YFSETQ. CDR3 bases: TGCGCCAGCAGCTCGCTAGACAATGAGCAGTTCTTC. It is translated as CASSSLDNEQFF.